A selection of T cell receptor beta chains follows, all from one sample in a study of blood T cell repertoires in COVID-19. Some clones are missing from TCRdb's copy, which holds only in-frame ones; the method was immunoSEQ multiplex PCR. The data contain about 370,000 clones, about 89% of them singletons. The sample consisted of peripheral blood. These receptor sequences come from a woman in her 30s with COVID-19, enrolled during active disease. Each CDR3 is given with its conserved first and last residue. D genes are given only for firm matches. Rows may omit the clone size; those that give it use once, few, many or a size class.

V: TRBV28
D: TRBD1
J: TRBJ2-4
size: once
CDR3: CASTPGQVRAKNIQYF

V: TRBV30
D: TRBD1
J: TRBJ2-2
size: -
CDR3: CAWSKTGVVSGELFF

V: TRBV18
D: -
J: TRBJ2-7
size: -
CDR3: CASSPTNYEQYF

V: TRBV3-1/TRBV3-2
D: TRBD2
J: TRBJ2-2
size: -
CDR3: CASSFPAGGDTGELFF

V: TRBV10-2
D: TRBD1
J: TRBJ1-3
size: -
CDR3: CASRAGGVSGNTIYF

V: TRBV6-2/TRBV6-3
D: -
J: TRBJ2-3
size: -
CDR3: CASSYSSDTQYF

V: TRBV27
D: -
J: TRBJ1-5
size: -
CDR3: CASGFFPPPGGNQPQHF

V: TRBV7-3
D: -
J: TRBJ2-1
size: -
CDR3: CASSLVGGTYNEQFF

V: TRBV7-3
D: -
J: TRBJ1-1
size: few
CDR3: CASSLNGQLNTEAFF

V: TRBV10-3
D: -
J: TRBJ2-1
size: -
CDR3: CATRTEINEQFF

V: TRBV10-3
D: TRBD1
J: TRBJ2-7
size: -
CDR3: CAISVGGREQYF

V: TRBV7-8
D: TRBD2
J: TRBJ2-2
size: -
CDR3: CASSRGTSGRANTGELFF

V: TRBV27
D: TRBD1
J: TRBJ2-7
size: -
CDR3: CASSLVGQGSYEQYF

V: TRBV10-2
D: -
J: TRBJ2-7
size: -
CDR3: CASSAPPGGEQYF

V: TRBV11-2
D: -
J: TRBJ1-2
size: -
CDR3: CASSSRELFYGYTF

V: TRBV28
D: TRBD2
J: TRBJ2-7
size: -
CDR3: CASSMISGTSGTYEQYF

V: TRBV29-1
D: TRBD2
J: TRBJ2-2
size: few
CDR3: CSVVTSGNIGELFF

V: TRBV20-1
D: -
J: TRBJ2-7
size: -
CDR3: CSARVVLGQYF

V: TRBV18
D: -
J: TRBJ2-5
size: -
CDR3: CASSPTMRETQYF

V: TRBV7-2
D: TRBD1
J: TRBJ2-3
size: -
CDR3: CASSGRDRGRRDADTQYF

V: TRBV5-1
D: TRBD1
J: TRBJ2-5
size: -
CDR3: CASSLGDRGLETQYF

V: TRBV7-8
D: -
J: TRBJ1-1
size: -
CDR3: CASSPQANTEAFF

V: TRBV7-9
D: -
J: TRBJ2-2
size: -
CDR3: CASSEQVGELFF

V: TRBV5-1
D: -
J: TRBJ2-1
size: -
CDR3: CASSPNRDGAYNEQFF

V: TRBV5-4
D: TRBD1
J: TRBJ1-1
size: -
CDR3: CASSVPGQGSAEAFF

V: TRBV3-1/TRBV3-2
D: -
J: TRBJ1-2
size: -
CDR3: CASSQEPGHGYTF

V: TRBV4-3
D: -
J: TRBJ2-5
size: -
CDR3: CASSQDTTRTPETQYF

V: TRBV24-1
D: -
J: TRBJ2-5
size: -
CDR3: CATSDFAGYQETQYF

V: TRBV11-2
D: -
J: TRBJ2-1
size: -
CDR3: CASSPPTREEQFF

V: TRBV10-3
D: -
J: TRBJ2-7
size: -
CDR3: CAISESGYEQYF

V: TRBV4-3
D: TRBD2
J: TRBJ2-4
size: -
CDR3: CASSQVPSGNIQYF

V: TRBV25-1
D: -
J: TRBJ2-7
size: -
CDR3: CASSEGGAPYEQYF

V: TRBV2
D: -
J: TRBJ2-5
size: -
CDR3: CASSAMPGMIETQYF

V: TRBV5-6
D: TRBD2
J: TRBJ2-7
size: -
CDR3: CASRIGGGSYEQYF

V: TRBV27
D: -
J: TRBJ2-7
size: -
CDR3: CASSLGVGAGEQYF

V: TRBV7-2
D: -
J: TRBJ1-1
size: -
CDR3: CASRLQAVNTEAFF

V: TRBV7-9
D: TRBD2
J: TRBJ2-3
size: once
CDR3: CAKTSGRAPDTQYF

V: TRBV7-3
D: TRBD2
J: TRBJ2-3
size: -
CDR3: CASSSSGLAADTQYF

V: TRBV12-5
D: -
J: TRBJ2-5
size: -
CDR3: CASAQQGQTQYF

V: TRBV5-4
D: -
J: TRBJ2-7
size: -
CDR3: CASSPGWSYEQYF

V: TRBV25-1
D: -
J: TRBJ1-2
size: -
CDR3: CASSEYTSGGGYTF

V: TRBV12-3/TRBV12-4
D: -
J: TRBJ1-2
size: once
CDR3: CASSLRDGYTF

V: TRBV5-6
D: -
J: TRBJ2-5
size: -
CDR3: CASSLRYGGANLEETQYF

V: TRBV4-2
D: TRBD2
J: TRBJ2-1
size: -
CDR3: CASSQVVAGGDEQFF

V: TRBV4-3
D: TRBD2
J: TRBJ2-1
size: once
CDR3: CASSQDLLAENEQFF

V: TRBV9
D: TRBD1
J: TRBJ2-5
size: -
CDR3: CASSVGNRGAETQYF

V: TRBV11-2
D: TRBD1
J: TRBJ1-1
size: -
CDR3: CASTRTGGITEAFF

V: TRBV4-2
D: TRBD1
J: TRBJ1-3
size: -
CDR3: CASSHRTGGNTIYF

V: TRBV7-2
D: -
J: TRBJ1-3
size: -
CDR3: CASSFGRDGNTIYF

V: TRBV7-9
D: TRBD2
J: TRBJ2-7
size: few
CDR3: CASSLEGLAGSYEQYF

V: TRBV28
D: TRBD2
J: TRBJ2-1
size: -
CDR3: CASSPAGGYNEQFF